The 26 T cell receptor beta chains given below trace back to one sample, sequenced in a study of cytomegalovirus exposure and HLA in healthy donors. The PCR employed 60 Vbeta primers together with 13 Jbeta primers. Libraries were prepared by immunoSEQ multiplex PCR; TCRdb keeps only in-frame clonotypes and omits some of them. The data hold tens of thousands of clones, with about four fifths observed a single time. Sequencing input: PBMCs. Source of these receptors: a woman between 40 and 50 years old in good health and CMV-seropositive.

This clone came up once. This chain uses TRBV12-5 with TRBJ2-7; 7 bases are shared with TRBD2. The CDR3 loop spans 13 amino acids. V shed 3 bases and J 4 bases; nucleotides not matched to a gene: 3. The germline V gene has CDR1 LGHNT and CDR2 FRNRAP. CDR3 sequence (DNA): TGTGCTAGTGGTTTTGGCGGGGGTTACGAGCAGTACTTC. This sequence encodes CASGFGGGYEQYF.

Only a few counts were recorded for this clone. The V gene is TRBV7-5, the J gene TRBJ1-1; TRBD1 reflects the table's D call only, with no check against the DNA. TRBV7-5 is labeled a pseudogene. This CDR3 has 14 residues. CDR3 sequence (DNA): TGTGCCAGAAGCGTTGACAGGGGTAACACTGAAGCTTTCTTT. Residues: CARSVDRGNTEAFF.

V is TRBV4-1 and J is TRBJ2-7; D perhaps matches TRBD1 (6 bases). The CDR3 has 17 amino acids. Germline CDR1 reads MGHRA; CDR2 reads YSYEKL. Trimming took off 1 base at V and 0 bases at J, with 16 bases between the two ends. The CDR3 region has the DNA TGCGCCAGCAGCCAAGCCCAAGACAGGCCGAGCTCCTACGAGCAGTACTTC. Its protein is CASSQAQDRPSSYEQYF.

The V gene is TRBV7-9, the J gene TRBJ1-1, with D possibly TRBD1 on 6 matching bases. V was shortened by 6 bases and J by 1 base, with 9 bases between the two germline ends. This CDR3 has 13 amino acids. CDR1 SEHNR and CDR2 FQNEAQ come from the germline V gene (reference sequence). CDR3 protein: CASRRQANTEAFF. CDR3 sequence (DNA): TGTGCCAGCAGGCGACAGGCGAACACTGAAGCTTTCTTT.

This clone was detected only a few times. This chain links TRBV5-4 with TRBJ1-1; D unclear. V dropped 6 bases and J dropped 1 base, with 16 bases sitting between them. Germline loops: CDR1 SGHNT, CDR2 YYREEE (reference sequence). The CDR3 spans 15 residues. The CDR3 spells CASTPSPGENTEAFF. The CDR3, as DNA: TGTGCCAGCACCCCTTCCCCGGGAGAGAACACTGAAGCTTTCTTT.

The chain couples TRBV6-6 to TRBJ1-5, with 11 nucleotides matching TRBD1. Germline CDR1 reads MNHNY; CDR2 reads SVGAGI (reference sequence). The trim removed 8 bases at V and 6 bases at J, leaving 3 bases unmatched. The CDR3 covers 13 residues. CDR3 region: CASGQGAGQPQHF. The CDR3 DNA follows: TGTGCCAGCGGACAGGGGGCCGGTCAGCCCCAGCATTTT.

The rearrangement uses TRBV18 and TRBJ1-5; 7 bases are shared with TRBD1. Germline assignment: CDR1 KGHSH and CDR2 LQKENI. With V trimmed by 6 bases and J by 4 bases, 3 bases remained unmatched. The CDR3 has 13 amino acids. Here the CDR3 reads CASSSGQNQPQHF. In DNA, the CDR3 is TGTGCCAGCTCCTCGGGACAGAATCAGCCCCAGCATTTT.

The V call is TRBV5-1, the J call TRBJ2-1, with TRBD1 identical over 7 bases. The V and J ends lost 4 bases and 5 bases, in that order; junction bases with no gene match: 27. Germline CDR1 SGHRS, CDR2 YFSETQ. The CDR3 loop spans 21 amino acids. CDR3 region: CASSRGQLTTRTVRFNNEQFF. Here the CDR3 DNA reads TGCGCCAGCAGCCGGGGACAGTTAACGACACGGACCGTAAGGTTCAACAATGAGCAGTTCTTC.

Note on this clone: Additional DNA sequences in this sample encode the identical CDR3. The rearrangement joins TRBV6-5 to TRBJ1-1, with a tentative D call TRBD1 (5 bases). The germline CDR1 and CDR2 sequences are MNHEY and SVGAGI. This CDR3 contains 14 residues. Trimming removed 3 bases at V and 0 bases at J, with 8 bases between. The chain's CDR3 is CASSYGGVNTEAFF. Written as DNA, the CDR3 is TGTGCCAGCAGTTATGGGGGGGTGAACACTGAAGCTTTCTTT.

Notes on this clone: A read error may produce the germline difference seen at one junction end. V and J are TRBV7-7 and TRBJ2-2, with TRBD2 identical over 9 bases. Germline lookup yields CDR1 SSHAT and CDR2 FNYEAQ (reference sequence). The CDR3 is made up of 16 amino acids. The CDR3 is CASSSLAGVNTGELFF. Written as DNA, the CDR3 is TGTGCTAGCAGCTCCTTAGCGGGGGTGAACACCGGGGAGCTGTTTTTT.

In the case of this clone: Its ends do not fully match the called genes, so a read error is possible. The chain joins TRBV27 to TRBJ1-5, with unresolved D. The germline V gene encodes CDR1 MNHEY and CDR2 SMNVEV (reference sequence). The CDR3 is 15 amino acids. This chain's CDR3 is CANSLSAGSNQPQHF. CDR3 DNA: TGTGCCAACAGTTTATCAGCGGGGAGCAATCAGCCCCAGCATTTT.

This rearrangement joins TRBV25-1 to TRBJ1-3; perhaps TRBD1 as D (5 bases). The germline gives CDR1 MGHDK, CDR2 SYGVNS. V was shortened by 5 bases and J by 9 bases, with 17 bases between the two germline ends. CDR3 size: 14 residues. The CDR3 DNA follows: TGTGCCAGCAGTTTACAGGCGGGGTCGAGCACCATATATTTT. As protein: CASSLQAGSSTIYF.

V and J are TRBV13 and TRBJ2-7; tentative D call: TRBD2 (7 bases). The germline V and J ends were trimmed by 0 bases and 7 bases, with 16 bases remaining between them. The CDR3 covers 15 residues. The V gene's germline CDR1 is PRHDT and CDR2 FYEKMQ (reference sequence). DNA for the CDR3: TGTGCCAGCAGCTTAGGGGGGGGGCGTCCCTGGGAGCAGTACTTC. Translation: CASSLGGGRPWEQYF.

The rearrangement links TRBV7-9 to TRBJ2-3, with a possible D match to TRBD1 (6 bases). The V end was cut by 3 bases, the J end by 3 bases, with 19 bases between. This CDR3 spans 17 amino acids. CDR1 is SEHNR and CDR2 is FQNEAQ in the germline V gene (reference sequence). CDR3 coding DNA: TGTGCCAGCAGCTTTCCGATCAGGGGACCGACGACAGATACGCAGTATTTT. Protein: CASSFPIRGPTTDTQYF. Full variable domain (missing parts from reference TRBV7-9 and TRBJ2-3): DTGVSQNPRHKITKRGQNVTFRCDPISEHNRLYWYRQTLGQGPEFLTYFQNEAQLEKSRLLSDRFSAERPKGSFSTLEIQRTEQGDSAMYLCASSFPIRGPTTDTQYFGPGTRLTVL.

This clone showed up just once. The chain recombines TRBV7-3 with TRBJ2-2; D possibly corresponds to TRBD1 (5 bases). This CDR3 has 16 amino acids. V was trimmed by 2 bases and J by 0 bases, leaving 10 bases between them. The germline CDR1 and CDR2 sequences are SGHTA and FQGTGA. The CDR3 reads CASSLGGRANTGELFF. As DNA, the CDR3 is TGTGCCAGCAGCTTAGGTGGCAGGGCGAACACCGGGGAGCTGTTTTTT.

The V call is TRBV5-8, the J call TRBJ1-1; the match to TRBD1 covers 7 bases. Germline V gene data show CDR1 as SGHTS and CDR2 as YDEGEE. The V gene end was trimmed by 2 bases and the J gene end by 1 base; junction bases not matched to a gene: 8. CDR3 length equals 16 residues. In DNA form, the CDR3 reads TGTGCCAGCAGCTTCAACAGGGGCCATTCGAACACTGAAGCTTTCTTT. It specifies CASSFNRGHSNTEAFF.

A single count supports this clone. The chain combines TRBV7-2 with TRBJ1-2; maybe TRBD1 (6 bases). This CDR3 has 14 residues. Germline CDR1 SGHTA, CDR2 FQGNSA. Deletions cut 0 bases from V and 4 bases from J, with 9 bases between. As DNA, the CDR3 is TGTGCCAGCAGCTTAGCTACAGGGCGCTATGGCTACACCTTC. Translating it yields CASSLATGRYGYTF.

The V gene is TRBV5-6, the J gene TRBJ1-1; 9 bases are a match to TRBD1. Per the germline V gene, CDR1 is SGHDT and CDR2 is YYEEEE. The CDR3 runs 15 residues. The junction had 4 bases not matched to a gene; V was cut back by 0 bases and J by 4 bases. CDR3: CASSLGDRATTEAFF. In DNA form, the CDR3 reads TGTGCCAGCAGCTTGGGGGACAGGGCTACCACTGAAGCTTTCTTT.

The chain is built from TRBV10-2 and TRBJ1-4; D might be TRBD1 (5 bases). CDR3 length: 19 residues. V was cut by 1 base and J by 0 bases, with 18 bases left in between. Per germline, CDR1 WSHSY and CDR2 SAAADI. CDR3 sequence reads: CASSEFGRAAQATNEKLFF. CDR3 nucleotide sequence: TGCGCCAGCAGTGAGTTTGGCAGGGCGGCCCAGGCAACTAATGAAAAACTGTTTTTT.

The V and J genes are TRBV4-1 and TRBJ1-1, with 7 bases fitting TRBD1. The CDR3 runs 14 residues. In germline, CDR1 is MGHRA, CDR2 YSYEKL. V shed 0 bases and J 6 bases; nucleotides not matched to a gene: 4. CDR3 sequence reads: CASSQDSQGAEAFF. The CDR3 coding sequence is TGCGCCAGCAGCCAAGATTCCCAGGGGGCTGAAGCTTTCTTT.

This rearrangement joins TRBV11-2 to TRBJ1-1, with unresolved D. The CDR3 is 13 amino acids. The V and J ends lost 2 bases and 2 bases respectively, with 6 bases between them. From germline, CDR1 is SGHAT and CDR2 FQNNGV. The CDR3 is CASSLMRNTEAFF. In nucleotides, the CDR3 is TGTGCCAGCAGCTTAATGCGAAACACTGAAGCTTTCTTT. Supplemented by reference TRBV11-2 and TRBJ1-1, the full variable domain reads EAGVAQSPRYKIIEKRQSVAFWCNPISGHATLYWYQQILGQGPKLLIQFQNNGVVDDSQLPKDRFSAERLKGVDSTLKIQPAKLEDSAVYLCASSLMRNTEAFFGQGTRLTVV.

The V and J genes are TRBV13 and TRBJ2-2; possible D gene TRBD2, 5 bases. Trimming left V 0 bases short and J 7 bases short, with 15 bases between. From germline, CDR1 is PRHDT and CDR2 FYEKMQ (reference sequence). This CDR3 has 16 residues. As DNA, the CDR3 is TGTGCCAGCAGCTTAGGAGGACTCTCTATCGGCGGGGAGCTGTTTTTT. This translates into CASSLGGLSIGGELFF.

V usage is TRBV9 and J usage is TRBJ2-1; 8 bases align to TRBD1. The CDR3 runs 15 residues. Trimming cost V 0 bases and J 3 bases; bases outside gene matches: 2. The germline CDR1 and CDR2 sequences are SGDLS and YYNGEE. The CDR3 DNA follows: TGTGCCAGCAGCGTAGCTACAGGGGGCTACAATGAGCAGTTCTTC. Amino acid sequence: CASSVATGGYNEQFF.

The chain combines TRBV9 with TRBJ2-5, with D possibly TRBD1 on 6 matching bases. The V gene lost 4 bases and the J gene lost 1 base, with 17 bases spanning the gap. Germline CDR1 is SGDLS and CDR2 is YYNGEE. This CDR3 region has 16 residues. In DNA, the CDR3 is TGTGCCAGCAGCCTCAACAGGGATCGGGGCCAAGAGACCCAGTACTTC. It codes for CASSLNRDRGQETQYF.

A single count supports this clone. The genes are TRBV7-6 and TRBJ2-7, with a possible D match to TRBD1 (6 bases). Germline-derived CDR1 and CDR2 are SGHVS and FNYEAQ. This CDR3 spans 14 amino acids. V lost 5 bases and J lost 0, with 11 bases in between. CDR3 amino acids: CASSPGHDSYEQYF. The CDR3 bases are TGTGCCAGCAGCCCGGGACATGACTCCTACGAGCAGTACTTC.

The rearrangement joins TRBV28 to TRBJ2-7; D remains unclear. CDR1 is MDHEN and CDR2 is SYDVKM in the germline V gene. V lost 6 bases, J lost 2 bases, and 17 bases lay in between. The CDR3 loop spans 15 amino acids. DNA for the CDR3: TGTGCCAGCAGGGGCCCTACAGTTAGGCCCTACGAGCAGTACTTC. The encoded protein is CASRGPTVRPYEQYF.